This TCR beta chain stems from a study of immune evolution from preneoplasia to lung adenocarcinoma. At the level of the study: HLA loss of heterozygosity: 6% to 7.5% AIS, about 15% MIA, approximately 31% ADC, none AAH. Study conclusions and caveats: Normal lung had the highest top T cell clone frequencies. Clonality was highest in normal lung, lower in later-stage lesions apparently.

Only one count was recorded for this clone. Its antigen is as yet unknown. The repertoire was sequenced with immunoSEQ multiplex PCR; TCRdb's copy has only in-frame clones and lacks some. The repertoire consists of roughly 7,300 clones, with over 65% occurring once and the leading ten covering 8.5% to 9%. The V gene lost 0 bases and the J gene lost 0 bases, with 24 bases spanning the gap. The CDR3 runs to 19 residues. The V gene's germline CDR1 is GTSNPN and CDR2 SVGIG (reference sequence). Two lung cancer pathologists independently confirmed each histologic diagnosis. Material: FFPE atypical adenomatous hyperplasia tissue from the lung. Described subset: atypical adenomatous hyperplasia (AAH), lung preneoplasia. The chain links TRBV30 to TRBJ2-7; D is perhaps TRBD2 (7 bases). This TCR was recovered from an older donor with lung adenocarcinoma. Some clones in this sample may be carry-over from other donors' samples. This CDR3 is CAWSVLRWDGRGPSYEQYF. The CDR3 DNA reads as TGTGCCTGGAGTGTACTAAGGTGGGACGGGCGGGGGCCCTCCTACGAGCAGTACTTC.